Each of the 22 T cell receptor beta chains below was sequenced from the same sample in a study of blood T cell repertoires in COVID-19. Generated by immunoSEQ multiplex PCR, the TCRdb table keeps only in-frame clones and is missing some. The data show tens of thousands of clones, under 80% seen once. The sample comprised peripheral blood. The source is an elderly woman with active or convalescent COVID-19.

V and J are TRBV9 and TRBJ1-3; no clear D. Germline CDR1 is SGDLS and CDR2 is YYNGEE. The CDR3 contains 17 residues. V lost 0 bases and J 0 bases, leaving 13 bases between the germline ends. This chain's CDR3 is CASSVEARGPSGNTIYF. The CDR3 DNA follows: TGTGCCAGCAGCGTAGAAGCCCGGGGTCCCTCTGGAAACACCATATATTTT.

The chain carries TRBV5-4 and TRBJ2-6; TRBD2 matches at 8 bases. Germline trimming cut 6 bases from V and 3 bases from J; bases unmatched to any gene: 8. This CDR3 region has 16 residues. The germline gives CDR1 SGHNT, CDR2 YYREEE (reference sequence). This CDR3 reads CASTPGGEVGANVLTF. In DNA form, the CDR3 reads TGTGCCAGCACCCCGGGGGGGGAAGTTGGGGCCAACGTCCTGACTTTC.

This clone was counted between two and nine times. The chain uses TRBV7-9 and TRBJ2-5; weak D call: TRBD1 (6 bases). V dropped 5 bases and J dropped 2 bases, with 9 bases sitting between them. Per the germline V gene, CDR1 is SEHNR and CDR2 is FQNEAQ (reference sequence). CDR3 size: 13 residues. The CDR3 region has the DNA TGTGCCAGCAGCGTACAGGGACAAGAGACCCAGTACTTC. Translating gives CASSVQGQETQYF.

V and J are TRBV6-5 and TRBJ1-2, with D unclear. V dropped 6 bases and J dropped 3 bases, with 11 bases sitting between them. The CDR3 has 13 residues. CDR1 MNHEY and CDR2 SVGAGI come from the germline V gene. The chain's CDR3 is CASSEGRDYGYTF. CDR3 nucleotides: TGTGCCAGCAGCGAGGGAAGGGACTATGGCTACACCTTC.

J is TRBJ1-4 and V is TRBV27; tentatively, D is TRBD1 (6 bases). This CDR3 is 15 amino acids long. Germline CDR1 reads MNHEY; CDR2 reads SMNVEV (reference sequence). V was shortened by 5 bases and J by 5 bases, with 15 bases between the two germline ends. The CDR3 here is CASSPRGAPNEKLFF. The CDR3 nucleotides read TGTGCCAGCAGTCCCCGGGGGGCTCCGAATGAAAAACTGTTTTTT.

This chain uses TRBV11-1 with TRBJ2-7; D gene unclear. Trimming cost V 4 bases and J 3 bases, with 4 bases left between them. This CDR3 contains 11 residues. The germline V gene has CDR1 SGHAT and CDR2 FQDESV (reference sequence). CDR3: CASSSSYEQYF. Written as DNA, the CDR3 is TGTGCCAGCAGCTCGAGCTACGAGCAGTACTTC.

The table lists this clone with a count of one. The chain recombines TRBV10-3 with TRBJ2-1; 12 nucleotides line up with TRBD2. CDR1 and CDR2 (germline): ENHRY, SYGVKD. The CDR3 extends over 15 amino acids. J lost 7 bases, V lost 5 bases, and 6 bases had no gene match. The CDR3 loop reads CAISPSGGDSNEQFF. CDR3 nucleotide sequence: TGTGCCATCAGTCCTAGCGGGGGGGATAGTAATGAGCAGTTCTTC.

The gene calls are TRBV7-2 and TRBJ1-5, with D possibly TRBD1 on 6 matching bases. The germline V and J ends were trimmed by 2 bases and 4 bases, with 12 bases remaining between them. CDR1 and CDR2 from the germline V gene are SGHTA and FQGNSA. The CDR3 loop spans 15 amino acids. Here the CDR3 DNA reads TGTGCCAGCAGCTTAAGGGCAGGGGAAAATCAGCCCCAGCATTTT. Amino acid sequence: CASSLRAGENQPQHF.

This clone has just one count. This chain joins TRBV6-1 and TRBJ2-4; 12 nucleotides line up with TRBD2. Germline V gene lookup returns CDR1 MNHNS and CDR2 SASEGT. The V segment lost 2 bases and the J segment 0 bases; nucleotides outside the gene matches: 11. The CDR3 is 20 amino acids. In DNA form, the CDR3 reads TGTGCCAGCAGTGAAAGGACTAGCGGGGTGGGGGAGCTAGCCAAAAACATTCAGTACTTC. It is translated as CASSERTSGVGELAKNIQYF.

In nucleotides, the CDR3 is TGTGCCAGCAGTTACGGACATTCCTCTGGAAACACCATATATTTT. It encodes CASSYGHSSGNTIYF. The chain uses TRBV7-6 and TRBJ1-3, with D maybe TRBD1 (5 bases). V shed 6 bases and J shed 0 bases, with 12 bases lying between them. This CDR3 is 15 amino acids long. CDR1 is SGHVS, CDR2 FNYEAQ, per germline.

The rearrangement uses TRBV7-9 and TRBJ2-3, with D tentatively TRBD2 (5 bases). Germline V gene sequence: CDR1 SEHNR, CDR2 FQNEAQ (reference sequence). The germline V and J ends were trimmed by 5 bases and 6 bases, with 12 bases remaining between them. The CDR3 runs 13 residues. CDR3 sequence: CASSARTFDTQYF. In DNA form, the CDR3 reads TGTGCCAGCAGCGCCCGGACTTTCGATACGCAGTATTTT.

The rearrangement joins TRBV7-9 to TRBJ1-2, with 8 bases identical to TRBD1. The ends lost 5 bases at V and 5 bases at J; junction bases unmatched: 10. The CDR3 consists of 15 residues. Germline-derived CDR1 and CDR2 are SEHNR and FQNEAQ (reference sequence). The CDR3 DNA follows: TGTGCCAGCAGCCCGGACAGGGTGGGGGATTATGGCTACACCTTC. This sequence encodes CASSPDRVGDYGYTF.

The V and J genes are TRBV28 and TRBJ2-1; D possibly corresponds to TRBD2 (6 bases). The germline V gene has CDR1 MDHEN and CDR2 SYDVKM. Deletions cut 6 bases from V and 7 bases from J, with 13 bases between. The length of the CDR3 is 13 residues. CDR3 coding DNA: TGTGCCAGCAGCCTGGTGGGAGGAAATGAGCAGTTCTTC. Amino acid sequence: CASSLVGGNEQFF.

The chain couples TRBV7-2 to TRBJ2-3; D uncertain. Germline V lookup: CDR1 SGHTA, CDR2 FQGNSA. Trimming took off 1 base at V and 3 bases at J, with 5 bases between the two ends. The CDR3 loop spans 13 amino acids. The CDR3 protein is CASSLVTTDTQYF. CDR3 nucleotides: TGTGCCAGCAGCTTAGTGACTACAGATACGCAGTATTTT. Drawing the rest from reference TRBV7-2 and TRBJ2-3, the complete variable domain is GAGVSQSPSNKVTEKGKDVELRCDPISGHTALYWYRQSLGQGLEFLIYFQGNSAPDKSGLPSDRFSAERTGGSVSTLTIQRTQQEDSAVYLCASSLVTTDTQYFGPGTRLTVL.

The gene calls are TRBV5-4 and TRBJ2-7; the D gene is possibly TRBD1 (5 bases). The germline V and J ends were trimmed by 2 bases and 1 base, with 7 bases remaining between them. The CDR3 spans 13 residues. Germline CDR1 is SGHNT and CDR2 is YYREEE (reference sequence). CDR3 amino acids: CASSFAGSYEQYF. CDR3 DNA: TGTGCCAGCAGCTTTGCAGGGTCCTACGAGCAGTACTTC.

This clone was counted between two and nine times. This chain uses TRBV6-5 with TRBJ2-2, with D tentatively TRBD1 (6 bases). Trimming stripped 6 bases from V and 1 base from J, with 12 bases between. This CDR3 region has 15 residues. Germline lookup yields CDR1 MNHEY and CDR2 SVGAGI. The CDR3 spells CASRTDSRNTGELFF. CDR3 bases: TGTGCCAGCAGAACGGACAGTAGGAACACCGGGGAGCTGTTTTTT.

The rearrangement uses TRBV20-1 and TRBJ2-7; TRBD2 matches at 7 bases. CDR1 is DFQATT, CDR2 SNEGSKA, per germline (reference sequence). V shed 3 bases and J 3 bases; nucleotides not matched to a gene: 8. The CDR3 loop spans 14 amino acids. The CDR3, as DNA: TGCAGTGCTAGTCAACTAGCGAGGGGCTACGAGCAGTACTTC. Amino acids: CSASQLARGYEQYF.

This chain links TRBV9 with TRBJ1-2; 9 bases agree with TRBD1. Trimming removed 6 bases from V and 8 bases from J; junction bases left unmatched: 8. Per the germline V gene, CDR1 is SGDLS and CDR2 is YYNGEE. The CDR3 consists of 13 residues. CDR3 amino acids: CASTPGQGLGYTF. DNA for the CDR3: TGTGCCAGCACCCCGGGACAGGGTTTGGGCTACACCTTC.

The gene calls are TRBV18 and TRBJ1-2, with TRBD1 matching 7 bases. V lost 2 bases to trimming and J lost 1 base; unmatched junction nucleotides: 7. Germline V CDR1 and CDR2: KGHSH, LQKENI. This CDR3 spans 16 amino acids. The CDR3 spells CASSPSGQAFNYGYTF. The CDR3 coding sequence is TGTGCCAGCTCACCATCCGGACAGGCCTTTAACTATGGCTACACCTTC.

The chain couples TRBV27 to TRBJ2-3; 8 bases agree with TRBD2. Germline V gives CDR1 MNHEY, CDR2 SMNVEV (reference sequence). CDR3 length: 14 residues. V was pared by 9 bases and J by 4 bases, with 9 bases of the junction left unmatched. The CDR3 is CASKRGFRADTQYF. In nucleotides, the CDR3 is TGTGCCAGTAAGCGGGGGTTTAGGGCAGATACGCAGTATTTT.

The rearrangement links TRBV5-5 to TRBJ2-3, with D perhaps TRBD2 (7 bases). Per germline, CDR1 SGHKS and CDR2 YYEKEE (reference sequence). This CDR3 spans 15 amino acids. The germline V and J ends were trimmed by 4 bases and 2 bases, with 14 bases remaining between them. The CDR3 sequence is CASSARGAPTDTQYF. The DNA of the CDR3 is TGTGCCAGCAGCGCCCGGGGGGCCCCCACAGATACGCAGTATTTT.

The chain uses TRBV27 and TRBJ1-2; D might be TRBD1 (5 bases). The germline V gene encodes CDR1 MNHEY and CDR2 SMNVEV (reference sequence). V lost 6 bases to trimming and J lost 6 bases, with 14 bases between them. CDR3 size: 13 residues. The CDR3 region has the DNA TGTGCCAGCAGGGGAGGGGATTCCAATGGCTACACCTTC. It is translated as CASRGGDSNGYTF.